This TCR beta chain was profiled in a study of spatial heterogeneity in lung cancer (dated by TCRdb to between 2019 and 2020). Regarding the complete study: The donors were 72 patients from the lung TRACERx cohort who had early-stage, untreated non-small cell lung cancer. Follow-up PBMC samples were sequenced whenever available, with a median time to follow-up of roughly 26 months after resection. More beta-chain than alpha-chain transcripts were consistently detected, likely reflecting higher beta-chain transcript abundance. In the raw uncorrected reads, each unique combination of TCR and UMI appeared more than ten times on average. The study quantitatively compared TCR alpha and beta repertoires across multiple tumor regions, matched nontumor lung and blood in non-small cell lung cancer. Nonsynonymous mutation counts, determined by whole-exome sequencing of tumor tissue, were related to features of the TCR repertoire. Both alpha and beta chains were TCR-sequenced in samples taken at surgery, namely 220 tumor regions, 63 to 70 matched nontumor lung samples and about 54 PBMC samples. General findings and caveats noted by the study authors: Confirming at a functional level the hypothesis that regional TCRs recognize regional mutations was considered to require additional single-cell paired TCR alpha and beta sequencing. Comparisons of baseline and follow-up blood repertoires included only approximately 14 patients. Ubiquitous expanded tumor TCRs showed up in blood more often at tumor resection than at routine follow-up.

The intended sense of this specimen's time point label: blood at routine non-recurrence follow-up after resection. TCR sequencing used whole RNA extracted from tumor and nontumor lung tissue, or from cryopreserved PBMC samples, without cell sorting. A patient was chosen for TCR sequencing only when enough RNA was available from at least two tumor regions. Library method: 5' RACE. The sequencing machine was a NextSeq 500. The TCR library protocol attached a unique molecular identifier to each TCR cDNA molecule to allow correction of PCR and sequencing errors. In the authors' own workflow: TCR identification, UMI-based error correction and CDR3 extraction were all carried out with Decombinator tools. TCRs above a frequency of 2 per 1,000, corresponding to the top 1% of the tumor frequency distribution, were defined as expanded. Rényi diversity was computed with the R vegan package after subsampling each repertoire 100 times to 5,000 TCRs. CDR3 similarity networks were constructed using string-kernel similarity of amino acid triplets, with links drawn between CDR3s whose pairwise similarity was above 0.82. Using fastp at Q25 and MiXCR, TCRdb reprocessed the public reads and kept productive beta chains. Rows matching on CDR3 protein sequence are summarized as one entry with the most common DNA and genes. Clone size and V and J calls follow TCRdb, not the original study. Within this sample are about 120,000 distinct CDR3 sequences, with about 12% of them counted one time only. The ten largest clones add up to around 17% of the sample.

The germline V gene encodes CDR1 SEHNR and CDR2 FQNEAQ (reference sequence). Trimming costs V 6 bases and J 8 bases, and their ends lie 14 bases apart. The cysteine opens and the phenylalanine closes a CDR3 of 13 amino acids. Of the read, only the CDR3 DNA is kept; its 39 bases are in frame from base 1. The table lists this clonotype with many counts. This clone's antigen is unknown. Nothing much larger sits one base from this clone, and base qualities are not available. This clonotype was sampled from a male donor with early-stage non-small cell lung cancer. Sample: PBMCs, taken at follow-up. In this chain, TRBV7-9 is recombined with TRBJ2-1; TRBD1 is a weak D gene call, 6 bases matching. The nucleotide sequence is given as TGTGCCAGCAGACAGGGAACTCGCGATGAGCAGTTCTTC. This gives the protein CASRQGTRDEQFF.